Listed below are T cell receptor beta chains from one sample, sequenced in a study of blood T cell repertoires in COVID-19. Measured with immunoSEQ multiplex PCR; TCRdb has only the in-frame clones, and not every one. The sample carries roughly 30,000 clones, about three quarters recorded once. Sample: peripheral blood. The receptors were sampled from a boy under 10 years old with active or convalescent COVID-19. Both conserved end residues are part of each CDR3. The D gene is left open where the match is weak. Clone size is stated in some rows and not others, as once, few, many or a class when expanded.

>TRBJ1-2|.|TRBV12-3/TRBV12-4|.
CASSQGYYGYTF
TGTGCCAGCAGCCAGGGTTACTATGGCTACACCTTC
>TRBJ2-3|few|TRBV6-1|TRBD2
CASSERAGFSTDTQYF
TGTGCCAGCAGTGAGAGAGCGGGGTTTTCCACAGATACGCAGTATTTT
>TRBJ2-1|.|TRBV10-1|TRBD2
CASSPSGGWNEQFF
TGCGCCAGCAGCCCTAGCGGGGGGTGGAATGAGCAGTTCTTC
>TRBJ1-1|.|TRBV18|.
CASSPPPRGLNTEAFF
TGTGCCAGCTCACCACCCCCTAGGGGCCTGAACACTGAAGCTTTCTTT
>TRBJ1-2|.|TRBV28|.
CASTPRGGANYGYTF
TGTGCCAGCACTCCTAGAGGGGGTGCAAACTATGGCTACACCTTC
>TRBJ2-7|.|TRBV9|.
CASSVDNGASEQYF
TGTGCCAGCAGCGTAGATAATGGGGCAAGCGAGCAGTACTTC
>TRBJ1-1|.|TRBV16|.
CASRRTEAFF
TGTGCCAGCAGGCGGACTGAAGCTTTCTTT
>TRBJ1-3|once|TRBV28|.
CASSSRRPGVVRREGNTIYF
TGTGCCAGCAGTTCCCGCAGGCCGGGGGTAGTCCGCCGGGAAGGAAACACCATATATTTT
>TRBJ2-5|.|TRBV24-1|TRBD2
CATSDSGRPSQDETQYF
TGTGCCACCAGTGATAGCGGGAGGCCTAGTCAAGACGAGACCCAGTACTTC
>TRBJ1-5|.|TRBV30|TRBD1
CAWNRGLDQPQHF
TGTGCCTGGAACAGGGGGCTCGATCAGCCCCAGCATTTT
>TRBJ2-3|.|TRBV28|.
CASTYRFSLGDTQYF
TGTGCCAGCACCTACCGGTTTAGCTTGGGAGATACGCAGTATTTT
>TRBJ1-2|few|TRBV7-9|.
CASSLAGATNYGYTF
TGTGCCAGCAGCTTAGCAGGGGCGACGAACTATGGCTACACCTTC
>TRBJ2-7|.|TRBV6-2/TRBV6-3|TRBD1
CASSSGGSEQYF
TGTGCCAGCAGTTCAGGGGGTAGTGAGCAGTACTTC
>TRBJ1-4|.|TRBV30|TRBD1
CAWSGTGGVGEKLFF
TGTGCCTGGAGTGGTACAGGGGGCGTGGGTGAAAAACTGTTTTTT
>TRBJ2-7|few|TRBV30|.
CAWSVPHQFFEQYF
TGTGCCTGGAGTGTACCCCATCAGTTTTTCGAGCAGTACTTC
>TRBJ1-6|.|TRBV5-6|TRBD1
CASSFDRGNSPLHF
TGTGCCAGCAGCTTTGACAGGGGAAATTCACCCCTCCACTTT
>TRBJ1-1|.|TRBV3-1/TRBV3-2|.
CASSQSRGTEAFF
TGTGCCAGCAGCCAATCCAGGGGCACTGAAGCTTTCTTT
>TRBJ1-1|.|TRBV7-9|TRBD1
CASSSTGGHTEAFF
TGTGCCAGCAGCTCGACAGGGGGACACACTGAAGCTTTCTTT
>TRBJ1-5|.|TRBV28|TRBD1
CASSLSDRDNQPQHF
TGTGCCAGCAGCCTATCGGACAGGGACAATCAGCCCCAGCATTTT
>TRBJ1-5|.|TRBV2|.
CASRAAGYSNQPQHF
TGTGCCAGCAGAGCCGCAGGGTATAGCAATCAGCCCCAGCATTTT
>TRBJ2-2|once|TRBV19|.
CASTFSVRGELFF
TGTGCCAGTACCTTCAGCGTCCGCGGGGAGCTGTTTTTT
>TRBJ2-1|.|TRBV10-1|TRBD2
CASSWGLAWNEQFF
TGCGCCAGCAGTTGGGGACTAGCGTGGAATGAGCAGTTCTTC
>TRBJ1-3|.|TRBV6-5|.
CASTPRGGNTIYF
TGTGCCAGCACTCCACGGGGGGGGAACACCATATATTTT
>TRBJ2-5|.|TRBV4-3|TRBD1
CASSQATGGETQYF
TGCGCCAGCAGCCAGGCCACAGGGGGGGAGACCCAGTACTTC
>TRBJ2-7|.|TRBV5-4|TRBD2
CASSFAGVGAYEQYF
TGTGCCAGCAGCTTCGCGGGAGTCGGAGCCTACGAGCAGTACTTC
>TRBJ1-2|few|TRBV10-3|.
CAISKFSGYGYTF
TGTGCCATCAGTAAATTCTCAGGGTATGGCTACACCTTC
>TRBJ2-2|once|TRBV7-2|.
CASSTQGGIGELFF
TGTGCCAGCAGCACTCAGGGTGGTATCGGGGAGCTGTTTTTT
>TRBJ2-7|few|TRBV29-1|.
CSVGIVASYEQYF
TGCAGCGTTGGCATAGTTGCGTCCTACGAGCAGTACTTC
>TRBJ1-1|.|TRBV9|.
CASSVAGREIPEAFF
TGTGCCAGCAGCGTCGCCGGCAGGGAAATACCTGAAGCTTTCTTT
>TRBJ1-2|.|TRBV20-1|.
CSAPRGQHYTF
TGCAGTGCCCCCCGCGGACAGCACTACACCTTC
>TRBJ1-2|.|TRBV6-5|TRBD1
CASSGAWTGEDGYTF
TGTGCCAGCAGCGGGGCTTGGACAGGGGAAGATGGCTACACCTTC
>TRBJ1-2|.|TRBV5-1|.
CASSLPGTSYGYTF
TGCGCCAGCAGCTTACCAGGGACTAGCTATGGCTACACCTTC
>TRBJ2-2|.|TRBV18|.
CASSHGIREWELFF
TGTGCCAGCTCACACGGGATACGGGAGTGGGAGCTGTTTTTT
>TRBJ2-7|.|TRBV6-5|.
CASSPGLVEQYF
TGTGCCAGCAGCCCCGGACTGGTCGAGCAGTACTTC
>TRBJ2-2|.|TRBV5-1|TRBD2
CASSTIRTSGNTGELFF
TGCGCCAGCAGCACAATCCGGACTAGCGGGAACACCGGGGAGCTGTTTTTT